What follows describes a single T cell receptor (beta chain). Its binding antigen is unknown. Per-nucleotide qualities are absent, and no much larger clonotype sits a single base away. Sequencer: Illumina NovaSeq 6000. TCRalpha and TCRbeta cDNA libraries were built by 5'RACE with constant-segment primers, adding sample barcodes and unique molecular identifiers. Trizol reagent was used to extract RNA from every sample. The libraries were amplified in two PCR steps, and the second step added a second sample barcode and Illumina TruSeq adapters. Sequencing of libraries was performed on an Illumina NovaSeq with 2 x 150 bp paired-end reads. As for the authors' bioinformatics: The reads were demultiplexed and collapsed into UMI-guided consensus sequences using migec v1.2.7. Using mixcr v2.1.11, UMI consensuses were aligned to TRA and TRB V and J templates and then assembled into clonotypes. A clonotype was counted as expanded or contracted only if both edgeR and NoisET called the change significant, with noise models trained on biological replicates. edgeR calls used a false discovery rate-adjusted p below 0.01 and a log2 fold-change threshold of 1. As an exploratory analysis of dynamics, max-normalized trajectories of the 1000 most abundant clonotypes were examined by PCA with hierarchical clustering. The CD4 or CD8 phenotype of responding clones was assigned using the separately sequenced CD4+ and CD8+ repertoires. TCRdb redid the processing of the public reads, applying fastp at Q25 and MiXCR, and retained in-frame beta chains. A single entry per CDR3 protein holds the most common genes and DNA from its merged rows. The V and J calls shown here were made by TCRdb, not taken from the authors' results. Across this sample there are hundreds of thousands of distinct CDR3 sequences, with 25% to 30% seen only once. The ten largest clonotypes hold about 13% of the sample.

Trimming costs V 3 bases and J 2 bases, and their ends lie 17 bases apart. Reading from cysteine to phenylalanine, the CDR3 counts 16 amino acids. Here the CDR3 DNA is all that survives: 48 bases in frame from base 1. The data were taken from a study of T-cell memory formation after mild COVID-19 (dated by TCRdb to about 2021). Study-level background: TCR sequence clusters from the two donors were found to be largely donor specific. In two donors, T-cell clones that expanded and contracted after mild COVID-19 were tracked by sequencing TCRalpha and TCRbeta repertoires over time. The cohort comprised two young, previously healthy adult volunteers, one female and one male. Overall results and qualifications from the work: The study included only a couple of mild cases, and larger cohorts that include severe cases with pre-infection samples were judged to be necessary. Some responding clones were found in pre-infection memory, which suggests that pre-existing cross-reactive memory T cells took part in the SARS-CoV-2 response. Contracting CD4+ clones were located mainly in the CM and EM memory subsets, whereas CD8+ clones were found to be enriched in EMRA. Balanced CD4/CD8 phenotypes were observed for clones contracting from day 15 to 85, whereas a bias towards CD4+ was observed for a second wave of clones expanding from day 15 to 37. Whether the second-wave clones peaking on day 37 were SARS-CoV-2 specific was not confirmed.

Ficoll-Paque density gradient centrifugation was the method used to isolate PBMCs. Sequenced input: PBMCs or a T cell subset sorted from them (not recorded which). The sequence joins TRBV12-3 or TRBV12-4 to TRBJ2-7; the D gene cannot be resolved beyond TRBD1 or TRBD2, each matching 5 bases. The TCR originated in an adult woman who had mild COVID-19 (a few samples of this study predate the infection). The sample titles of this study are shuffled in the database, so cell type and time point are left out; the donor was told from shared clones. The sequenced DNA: TGTGCCAGCAGTTTCGGCGAGGGGAGCCACCCCTACGAGCAGTACTTC. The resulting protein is CASSFGEGSHPYEQYF.